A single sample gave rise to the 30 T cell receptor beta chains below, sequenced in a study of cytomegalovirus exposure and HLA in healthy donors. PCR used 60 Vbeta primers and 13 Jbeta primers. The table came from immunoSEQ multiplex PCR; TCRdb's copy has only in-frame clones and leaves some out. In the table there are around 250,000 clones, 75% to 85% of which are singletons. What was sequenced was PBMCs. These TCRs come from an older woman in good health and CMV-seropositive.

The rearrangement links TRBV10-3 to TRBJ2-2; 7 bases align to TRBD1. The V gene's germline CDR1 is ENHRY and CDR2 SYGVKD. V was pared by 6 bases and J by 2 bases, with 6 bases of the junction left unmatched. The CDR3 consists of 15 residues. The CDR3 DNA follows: TGTGCCATCAGGGGCCGGGACAGTAACACCGGGGAGCTGTTTTTT. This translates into CAIRGRDSNTGELFF.

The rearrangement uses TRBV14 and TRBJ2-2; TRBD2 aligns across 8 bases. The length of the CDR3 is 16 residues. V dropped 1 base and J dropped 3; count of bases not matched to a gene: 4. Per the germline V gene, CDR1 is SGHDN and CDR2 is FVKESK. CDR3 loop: CASSQGGTRHTGELFF. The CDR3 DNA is TGTGCCAGCAGCCAAGGCGGGACTAGACACACCGGGGAGCTGTTTTTT.

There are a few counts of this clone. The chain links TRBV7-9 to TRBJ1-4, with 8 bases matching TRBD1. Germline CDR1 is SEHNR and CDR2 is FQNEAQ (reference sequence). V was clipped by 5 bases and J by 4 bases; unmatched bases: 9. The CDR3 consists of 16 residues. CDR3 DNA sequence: TGTGCCAGCAGCCTAAATCAGGGGGCCTATAATGAAAAACTGTTTTTT. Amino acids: CASSLNQGAYNEKLFF.

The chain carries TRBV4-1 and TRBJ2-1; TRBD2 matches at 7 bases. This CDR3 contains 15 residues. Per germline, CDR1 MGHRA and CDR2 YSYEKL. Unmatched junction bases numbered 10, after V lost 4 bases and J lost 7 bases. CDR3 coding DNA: TGCGCCAGCAGCCGAGAGGAGGGAGCGGGAAATGAGCAGTTCTTC. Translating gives CASSREEGAGNEQFF.

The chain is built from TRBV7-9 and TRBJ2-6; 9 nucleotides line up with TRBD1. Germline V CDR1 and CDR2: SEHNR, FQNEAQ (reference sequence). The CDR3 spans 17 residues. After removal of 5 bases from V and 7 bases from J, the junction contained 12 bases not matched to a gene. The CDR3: CASSLLLGQGIANVLTF. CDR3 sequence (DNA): TGTGCCAGCAGCCTACTTCTAGGACAGGGGATAGCCAACGTCCTGACTTTC.

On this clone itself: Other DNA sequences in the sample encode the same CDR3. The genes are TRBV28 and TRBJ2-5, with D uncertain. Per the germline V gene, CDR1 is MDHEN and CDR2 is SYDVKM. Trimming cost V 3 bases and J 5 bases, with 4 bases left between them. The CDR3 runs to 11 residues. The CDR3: CASSLGETQYF. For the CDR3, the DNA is TGTGCCAGCAGTTTGGGCGAGACCCAGTACTTC.

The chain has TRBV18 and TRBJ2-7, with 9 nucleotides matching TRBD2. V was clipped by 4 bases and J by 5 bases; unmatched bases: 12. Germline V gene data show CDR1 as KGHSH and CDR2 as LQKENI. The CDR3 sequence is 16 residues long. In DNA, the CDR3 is TGTGCCAGCTCACTATTGCGGGAGGGTCCTCTCGACGAGCAGTACTTC. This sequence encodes CASSLLREGPLDEQYF.

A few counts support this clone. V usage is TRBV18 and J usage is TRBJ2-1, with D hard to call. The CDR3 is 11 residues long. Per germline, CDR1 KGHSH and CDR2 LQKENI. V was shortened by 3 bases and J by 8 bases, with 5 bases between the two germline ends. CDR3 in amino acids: CASSPSDEQFF. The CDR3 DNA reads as TGTGCCAGCTCACCTTCCGATGAGCAGTTCTTC.

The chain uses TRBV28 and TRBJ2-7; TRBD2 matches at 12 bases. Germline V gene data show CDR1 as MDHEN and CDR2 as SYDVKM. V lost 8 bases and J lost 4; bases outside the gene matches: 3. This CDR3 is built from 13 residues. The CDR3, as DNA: TGTGCCAGCCGCCTAGCGGGAGGGTACGAGCAGTACTTC. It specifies CASRLAGGYEQYF.

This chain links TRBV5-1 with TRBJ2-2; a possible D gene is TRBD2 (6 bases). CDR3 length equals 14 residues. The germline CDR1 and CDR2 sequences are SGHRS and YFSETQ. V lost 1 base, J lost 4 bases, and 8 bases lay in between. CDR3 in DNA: TGCGCCAGCAGCTTGTGGGAGGTCACCGGGGAGCTGTTTTTT. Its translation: CASSLWEVTGELFF. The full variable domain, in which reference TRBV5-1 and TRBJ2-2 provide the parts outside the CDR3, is KAGVTQTPRYLIKTRGQQVTLSCSPISGHRSVSWYQQTPGQGLQFLFEYFSETQRNKGNFPGRFSGRQFSNSRSEMNVSTLELGDSALYLCASSLWEVTGELFFGEGSRLTVL.

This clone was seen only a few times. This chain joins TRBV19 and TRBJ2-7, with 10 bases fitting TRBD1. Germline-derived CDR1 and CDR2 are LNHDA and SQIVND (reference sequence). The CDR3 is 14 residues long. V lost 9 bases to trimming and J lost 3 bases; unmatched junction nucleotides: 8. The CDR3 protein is CASRPGQGFYEQYF. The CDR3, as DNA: TGTGCCAGCCGCCCGGGACAGGGGTTCTACGAGCAGTACTTC.

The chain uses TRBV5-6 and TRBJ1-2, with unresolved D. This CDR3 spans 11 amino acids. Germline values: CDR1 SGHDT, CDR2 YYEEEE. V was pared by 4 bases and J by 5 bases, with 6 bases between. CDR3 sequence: CASSRTYGYTF. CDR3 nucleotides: TGTGCCAGCAGCCGCACATATGGCTACACCTTC.

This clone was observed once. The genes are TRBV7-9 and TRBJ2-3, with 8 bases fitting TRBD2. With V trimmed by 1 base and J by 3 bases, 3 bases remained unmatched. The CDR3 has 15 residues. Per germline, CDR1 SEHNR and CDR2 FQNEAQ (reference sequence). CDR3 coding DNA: TGTGCCAGCAGCTTAGTGAGCGGGAGAACAGATACGCAGTATTTT. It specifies CASSLVSGRTDTQYF.

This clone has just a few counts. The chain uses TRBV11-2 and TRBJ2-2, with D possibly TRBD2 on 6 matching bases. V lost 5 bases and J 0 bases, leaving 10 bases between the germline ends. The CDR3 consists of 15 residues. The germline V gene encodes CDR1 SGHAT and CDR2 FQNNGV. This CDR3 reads CASSVTSTNTGELFF. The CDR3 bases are TGTGCCAGCAGCGTGACTAGTACGAACACCGGGGAGCTGTTTTTT.

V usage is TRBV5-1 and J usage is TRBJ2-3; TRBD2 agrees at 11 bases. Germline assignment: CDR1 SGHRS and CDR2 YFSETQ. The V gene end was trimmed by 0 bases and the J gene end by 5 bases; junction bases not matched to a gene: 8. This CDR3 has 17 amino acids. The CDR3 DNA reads TGCGCCAGCAGCTTGGCCCAACTAGCGGGAGTTAAAGATACGCAGTATTTT. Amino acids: CASSLAQLAGVKDTQYF. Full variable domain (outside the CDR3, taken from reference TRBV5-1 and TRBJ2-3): KAGVTQTPRYLIKTRGQQVTLSCSPISGHRSVSWYQQTPGQGLQFLFEYFSETQRNKGNFPGRFSGRQFSNSRSEMNVSTLELGDSALYLCASSLAQLAGVKDTQYFGPGTRLTVL.

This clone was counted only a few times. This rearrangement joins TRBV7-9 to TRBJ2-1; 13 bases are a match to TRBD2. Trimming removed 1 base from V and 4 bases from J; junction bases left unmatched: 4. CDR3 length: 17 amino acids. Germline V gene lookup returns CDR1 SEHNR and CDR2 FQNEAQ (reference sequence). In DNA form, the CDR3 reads TGTGCCAGCAGCTTAGGGGGGACTAGCGGGACTTACAATGAGCAGTTCTTC. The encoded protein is CASSLGGTSGTYNEQFF.

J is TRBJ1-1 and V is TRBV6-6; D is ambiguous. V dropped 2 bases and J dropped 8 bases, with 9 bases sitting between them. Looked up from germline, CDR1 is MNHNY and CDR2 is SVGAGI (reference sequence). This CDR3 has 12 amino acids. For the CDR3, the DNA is TGTGCCAGCAGTTACACCAAAAGCGAAGCTTTCTTT. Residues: CASSYTKSEAFF.

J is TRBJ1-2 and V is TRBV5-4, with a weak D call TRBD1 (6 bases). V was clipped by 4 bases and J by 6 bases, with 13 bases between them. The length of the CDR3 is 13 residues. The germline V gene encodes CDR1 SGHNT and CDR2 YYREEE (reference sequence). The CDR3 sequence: CASSLNRVHGYTF. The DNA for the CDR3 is TGTGCCAGCAGCCTCAACAGGGTTCATGGCTACACCTTC.

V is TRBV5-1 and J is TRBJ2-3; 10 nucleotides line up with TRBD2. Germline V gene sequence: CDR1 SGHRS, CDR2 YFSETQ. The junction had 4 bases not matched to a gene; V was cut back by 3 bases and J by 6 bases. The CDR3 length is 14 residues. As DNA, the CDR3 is TGCGCCAGCAGCTCGGCTAGCGGGAGTGATACGCAGTATTTT. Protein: CASSSASGSDTQYF.

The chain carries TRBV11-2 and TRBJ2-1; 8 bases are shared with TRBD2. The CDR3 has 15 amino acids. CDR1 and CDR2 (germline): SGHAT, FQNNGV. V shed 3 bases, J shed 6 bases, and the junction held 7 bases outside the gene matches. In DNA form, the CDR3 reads TGTGCCAGCAGCTTCTACGGGAGGGACGGCAATGAGCAGTTCTTC. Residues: CASSFYGRDGNEQFF.

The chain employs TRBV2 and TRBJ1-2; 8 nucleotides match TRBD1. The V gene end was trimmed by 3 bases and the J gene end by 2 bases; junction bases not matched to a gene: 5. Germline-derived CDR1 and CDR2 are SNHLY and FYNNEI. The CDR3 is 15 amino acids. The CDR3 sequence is CASSELRTGNYGYTF. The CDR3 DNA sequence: TGTGCCAGCAGTGAGCTCAGGACAGGGAACTATGGCTACACCTTC. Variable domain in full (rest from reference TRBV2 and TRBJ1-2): EPEVTQTPSHQVTQMGQEVILRCVPISNHLYFYWYRQILGQKVEFLVSFYNNEISEKSEIFDDQFSVERPDGSNFTLKIRSTKLEDSAMYFCASSELRTGNYGYTFGSGTRLTVV.

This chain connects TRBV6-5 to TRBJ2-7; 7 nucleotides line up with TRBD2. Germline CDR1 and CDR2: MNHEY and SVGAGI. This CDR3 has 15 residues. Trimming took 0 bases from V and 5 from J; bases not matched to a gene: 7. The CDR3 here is CASSYSWRGRNEQYF. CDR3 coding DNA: TGTGCCAGCAGTTACTCGTGGCGGGGGAGGAACGAGCAGTACTTC.

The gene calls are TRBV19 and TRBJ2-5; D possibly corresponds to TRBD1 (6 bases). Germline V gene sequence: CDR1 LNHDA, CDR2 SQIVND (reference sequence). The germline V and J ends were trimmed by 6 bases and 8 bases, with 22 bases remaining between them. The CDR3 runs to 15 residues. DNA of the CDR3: TGTGCCAGTAGCCCCTCCGGGCCCCAGGGGAGTACCCAGTACTTC. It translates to CASSPSGPQGSTQYF.

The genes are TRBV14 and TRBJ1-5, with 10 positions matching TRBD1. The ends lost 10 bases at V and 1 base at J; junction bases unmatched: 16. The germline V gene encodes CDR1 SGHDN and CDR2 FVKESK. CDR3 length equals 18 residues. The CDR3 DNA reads TGTGCCACCCTAGCAAGGGACAGGGGTGGACCGAGCAATCAGCCCCAGCATTTT. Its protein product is CATLARDRGGPSNQPQHF.

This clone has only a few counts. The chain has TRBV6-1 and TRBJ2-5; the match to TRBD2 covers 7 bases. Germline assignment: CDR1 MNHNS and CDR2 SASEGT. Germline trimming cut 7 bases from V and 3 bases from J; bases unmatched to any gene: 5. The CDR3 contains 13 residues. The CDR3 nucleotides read TGTGCCAGCACCCTGGGGGGGAAAGAGACCCAGTACTTC. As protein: CASTLGGKETQYF.

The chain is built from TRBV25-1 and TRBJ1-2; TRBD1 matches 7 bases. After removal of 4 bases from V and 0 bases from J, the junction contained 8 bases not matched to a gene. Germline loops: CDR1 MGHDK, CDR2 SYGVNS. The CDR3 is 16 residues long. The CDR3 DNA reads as TGTGCCAGCAGTGCCGGGACAGCCTCCGCTAACTATGGCTACACCTTC. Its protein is CASSAGTASANYGYTF.

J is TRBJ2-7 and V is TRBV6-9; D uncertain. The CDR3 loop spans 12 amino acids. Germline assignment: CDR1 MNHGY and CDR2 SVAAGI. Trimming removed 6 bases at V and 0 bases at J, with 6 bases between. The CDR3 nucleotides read TGTGCCAGCAGGAGGAGCTCCTACGAGCAGTACTTC. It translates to CASRRSSYEQYF.

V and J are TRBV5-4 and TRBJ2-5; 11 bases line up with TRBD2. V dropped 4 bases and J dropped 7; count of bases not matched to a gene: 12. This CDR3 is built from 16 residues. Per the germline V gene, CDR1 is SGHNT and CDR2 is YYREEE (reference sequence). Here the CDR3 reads CASSPPGLAELGTQYF. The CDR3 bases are TGTGCCAGCAGCCCCCCGGGACTAGCGGAATTGGGGACCCAGTACTTC.

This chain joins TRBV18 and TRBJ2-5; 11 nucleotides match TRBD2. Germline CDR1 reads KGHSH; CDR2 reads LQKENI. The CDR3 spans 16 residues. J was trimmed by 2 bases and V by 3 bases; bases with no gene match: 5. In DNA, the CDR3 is TGTGCCAGCTCACCCTGGACTAGCGGGCCTCAAGAGACCCAGTACTTC. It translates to CASSPWTSGPQETQYF.

The CDR3 here is CASSLRGQLTEAFF. The CDR3, as DNA: TGTGCCAGCAGCCTACGAGGACAGCTCACTGAAGCTTTCTTT. The chain couples TRBV9 to TRBJ1-1, with D possibly matching TRBD1 (6 bases). The CDR3 runs 14 residues. V was pared by 4 bases and J by 4 bases, with 14 bases between. The V gene's germline CDR1 is SGDLS and CDR2 YYNGEE.